This T cell receptor (beta chain) derives from a study of blood T cell repertoires in COVID-19. Study background: There were acute and convalescent COVID-19 samples, and they came from the United States, Italy and Spain.

The cohort comprised adults aged roughly 18 to 95 years residing in approximately 25 US areas. Which cohort a participant joined came from the clinical history participants gave. Original handling: Estimated nucleated cell counts came from reference gene primer amplification. Data came from immunoSEQ multiplex PCR; TCRdb stores just in-frame clones and leaves some out. V and J calls and clone size are given by that table; D and trimming were obtained from the DNA. This table has approximately 210,000 clones, more than 70% appearing once. V dropped 5 bases and J dropped 11 bases, with 10 bases sitting between them. The CDR3 loop spans 11 amino acids.

The chain carries TRBV12-3 or TRBV12-4 and TRBJ1-5, with D tentatively TRBD1 (6 bases). This sequence was found in a man younger than 45 with acute COVID-19. The source material was PBMCs or T cells enriched from blood (not recorded which). The CDR3 DNA sequence: TGTGCCAGCAGTCAGACAGGCGCCCAGCATTTT. It specifies CASSQTGAQHF.